One and the same sample provided the 14 T cell receptor beta chains below, sequenced in a study of blood T cell repertoires in COVID-19. Generated by immunoSEQ multiplex PCR, the TCRdb table keeps only in-frame clones and is missing some. The sample yields approximately 81,000 clones, about 91% seen once. The sample was peripheral blood. The receptors derive from a man aged 70 or older with active or convalescent COVID-19.

The chain combines TRBV30 with TRBJ1-2; D call uncertain. The CDR3 spans 13 residues. V shed 4 bases and J shed 2 bases, with 11 bases lying between them. Per germline, CDR1 GTSNPN and CDR2 SVGIG (reference sequence). CDR3 bases: TGTGCCTGGAATAGAGTACCGAACTATGGCTACACCTTC. It encodes CAWNRVPNYGYTF.

V gene TRBV4-1 combines with J gene TRBJ1-5; the D is unclear. The CDR3 extends over 16 amino acids. Germline V gene lookup returns CDR1 MGHRA and CDR2 YSYEKL. The V and J ends lost 1 base and 2 bases respectively, with 12 bases between them. The CDR3 reads CASSQASRRGNQPQHF. As DNA, the CDR3 is TGCGCCAGCAGCCAAGCCTCTCGGCGGGGCAATCAGCCCCAGCATTTT.

The gene calls are TRBV28 and TRBJ1-5; no clear D gene. The ends were cut back, 4 bases at V and 5 bases at J, with 6 bases in the middle. The CDR3 is 12 residues long. The V gene's germline CDR1 is MDHEN and CDR2 SYDVKM. The CDR3 sequence is CASSSYHQPQHF. DNA for the CDR3: TGTGCCAGCAGTTCGTATCATCAGCCCCAGCATTTT.

The rearrangement uses TRBV9 and TRBJ2-2; 9 nucleotides match TRBD1. Per germline, CDR1 SGDLS and CDR2 YYNGEE. The CDR3 extends over 15 amino acids. J was trimmed by 4 bases and V by 3 bases; bases with no gene match: 4. CDR3 nucleotides: TGTGCCAGCAGCGCTACAGGGGGCACCACCGGGGAGCTGTTTTTT. This sequence encodes CASSATGGTTGELFF.

This rearrangement joins TRBV6-6 to TRBJ1-6; maybe TRBD1 (6 bases). V lost 2 bases, J lost 7 bases, and 9 bases lay in between. The V gene's germline CDR1 is MNHNY and CDR2 SVGAGI (reference sequence). The CDR3 runs to 14 residues. Here the CDR3 DNA reads TGTGCCAGCAGTTACGGACAGCGCAATTCACCCCTCCACTTT. It translates to CASSYGQRNSPLHF.

V and J are TRBV7-6 and TRBJ1-4, with 7 bases aligning to TRBD1. The germline gives CDR1 SGHVS, CDR2 FNYEAQ. The junction had 7 bases not matched to a gene; V was cut back by 5 bases and J by 1 base. This CDR3 has 16 residues. The CDR3 coding sequence is TGTGCCAGCAGCCCTGACAGGGAAGGAACTAATGAAAAACTGTTTTTT. It yields the protein CASSPDREGTNEKLFF.

This chain joins TRBV5-4 and TRBJ1-2, with a possible D match to TRBD1 (5 bases). The V and J ends lost 4 bases and 6 bases respectively, with 19 bases between them. The CDR3 runs 15 residues. Germline CDR1 is SGHNT and CDR2 is YYREEE (reference sequence). CDR3 coding DNA: TGTGCCAGCAGCCCCCAGGAGGGGATAGGGAATGGCTACACCTTC. Its protein is CASSPQEGIGNGYTF.

The chain employs TRBV6-5 and TRBJ1-5; possible D gene TRBD1, 6 bases. This CDR3 has 14 amino acids. Trimming removed 8 bases from V and 0 bases from J, with 11 bases in between. The V gene's germline CDR1 is MNHEY and CDR2 SVGAGI. CDR3: CASRGAYSNQPQHF. The CDR3 DNA sequence: TGTGCCAGCCGGGGGGCATATAGCAATCAGCCCCAGCATTTT.

V and J are TRBV7-2 and TRBJ2-7; a possible D gene is TRBD2 (5 bases). V gave up 8 bases and J gave up 4 bases, with 18 bases separating them. CDR1 is SGHTA, CDR2 FQGNSA, per germline. The CDR3 has 14 amino acids. The CDR3 here is CASARGAESYEQYF. The CDR3 coding sequence is TGTGCCAGCGCCAGAGGAGCGGAGAGTTACGAGCAGTACTTC.

V and J are TRBV18 and TRBJ1-1, with 9 bases matching TRBD1. Looked up from germline, CDR1 is KGHSH and CDR2 is LQKENI. V lost 3 bases to trimming and J lost 7 bases; unmatched junction nucleotides: 6. CDR3 length equals 14 residues. CDR3 in DNA: TGTGCCAGCTCACCGCGGGACAGGGTCGATGAAGCTTTCTTT. This encodes CASSPRDRVDEAFF.

V is TRBV7-2 and J is TRBJ1-2, with D maybe TRBD1 (6 bases). Trimming took off 5 bases at V and 1 base at J, with 11 bases between the two ends. Germline values: CDR1 SGHTA, CDR2 FQGNSA. CDR3 length equals 14 residues. The DNA for the CDR3 is TGTGCCAGCAGCCCAAGACAGGTTAACTATGGCTACACCTTC. This translates into CASSPRQVNYGYTF.

J is TRBJ1-6 and V is TRBV6-6; D is perhaps TRBD1 (5 bases). CDR1 MNHNY and CDR2 SVGAGI come from the germline V gene (reference sequence). The CDR3 is 16 amino acids. The V end lost 5 bases, the J end lost 4 bases, and 15 bases lay between the germline ends. The CDR3 DNA is TGTGCCAGCAGTGTTACCTCGGACAAATATAATTCACCCCTCCACTTT. Its translation: CASSVTSDKYNSPLHF.

J is TRBJ1-6 and V is TRBV18, with 7 bases identical to TRBD1. The CDR3 has 20 residues. Looked up from germline, CDR1 is KGHSH and CDR2 is LQKENI. V dropped 2 bases and J dropped 1; count of bases not matched to a gene: 14. The CDR3 coding sequence is TGTGCCAGCTCACCAGAGGACAGGTTTTGGGAAGGATCCTATAATTCACCCCTCCACTTT. Encoded protein: CASSPEDRFWEGSYNSPLHF. The full variable domain, rest sourced from reference TRBV18 and TRBJ1-6, is NAGVMQNPRHLVRRRGQEARLRCSPMKGHSHVYWYRQLPEEGLKFMVYLQKENIIDESGMPKERFSAEFPKEGPSILRIQQVVRGDSAAYFCASSPEDRFWEGSYNSPLHFGNGTRLTVT.

In its sample, this clone was seen once. The rearrangement uses TRBV5-1 and TRBJ2-7; the match to TRBD1 covers 8 bases. CDR3 length: 15 residues. The V gene end was trimmed by 2 bases and the J gene end by 0 bases; junction bases not matched to a gene: 4. Germline CDR1 and CDR2: SGHRS and YFSETQ. CDR3 amino acids: CASSFTGTGSYEQYF. In nucleotides, the CDR3 is TGCGCCAGCAGCTTCACCGGGACAGGCTCCTACGAGCAGTACTTC.